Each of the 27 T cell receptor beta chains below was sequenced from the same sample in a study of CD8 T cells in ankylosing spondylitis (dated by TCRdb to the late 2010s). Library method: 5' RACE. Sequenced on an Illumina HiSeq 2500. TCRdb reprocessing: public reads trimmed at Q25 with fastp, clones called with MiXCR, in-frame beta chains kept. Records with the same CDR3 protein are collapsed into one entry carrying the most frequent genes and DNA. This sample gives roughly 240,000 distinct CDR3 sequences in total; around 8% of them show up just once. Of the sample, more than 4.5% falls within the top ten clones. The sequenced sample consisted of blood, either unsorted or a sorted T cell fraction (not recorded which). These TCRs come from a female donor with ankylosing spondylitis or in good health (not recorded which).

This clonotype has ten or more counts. The CDR3 region has the DNA TGTGCCAGCAGCTTAAATGCAGGGGCACGGACCCAGTACTTC. Protein sequence: CASSLNAGARTQYF. The chain recombines TRBV7-2 with TRBJ2-5; D is perhaps TRBD1 (6 bases). The V gene's germline CDR1 is SGHTA and CDR2 FQGNSA. Trimming shortened V by 2 bases and J by 7 bases, and 14 bases separated the two germline ends. This CDR3 spans 14 amino acids.

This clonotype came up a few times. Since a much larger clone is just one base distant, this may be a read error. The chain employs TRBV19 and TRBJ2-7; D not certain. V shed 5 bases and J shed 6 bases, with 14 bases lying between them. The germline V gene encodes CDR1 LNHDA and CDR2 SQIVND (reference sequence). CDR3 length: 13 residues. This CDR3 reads CASSPTQNCEQYF. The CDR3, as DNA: TGTGCCAGTAGTCCTACACAGAACTGCGAGCAGTACTTC.

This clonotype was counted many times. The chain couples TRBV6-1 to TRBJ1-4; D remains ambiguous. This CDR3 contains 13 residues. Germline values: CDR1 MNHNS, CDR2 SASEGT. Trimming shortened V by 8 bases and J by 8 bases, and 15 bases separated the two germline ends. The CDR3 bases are TGTGCCAGCCGGGCTCCGGCGGGGGAAAAACTGTTTTTT. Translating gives CASRAPAGEKLFF.

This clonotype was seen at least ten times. The CDR3 loop reads CASRRDQFYEQYF. The CDR3 bases are TGCGCCAGCAGAAGGGACCAATTCTACGAGCAGTACTTC. The chain is built from TRBV5-1 and TRBJ2-7; D assignment may be TRBD1 or TRBD2 (5 bases each). Trimming took off 5 bases at V and 3 bases at J, with 12 bases between the two ends. The CDR3 has 13 residues. Germline CDR1 and CDR2: SGHRS and YFSETQ.

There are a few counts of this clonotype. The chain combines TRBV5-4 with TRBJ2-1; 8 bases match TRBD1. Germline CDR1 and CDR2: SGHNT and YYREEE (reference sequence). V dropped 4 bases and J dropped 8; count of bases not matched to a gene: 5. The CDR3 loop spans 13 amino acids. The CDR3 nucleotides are TGTGCCAGCAGCGTAACAGGGGGTGATGAGCAGTTCTTC. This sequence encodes CASSVTGGDEQFF.

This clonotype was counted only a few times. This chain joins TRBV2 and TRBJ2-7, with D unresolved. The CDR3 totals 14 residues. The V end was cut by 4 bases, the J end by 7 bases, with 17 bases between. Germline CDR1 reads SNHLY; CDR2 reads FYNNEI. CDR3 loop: CASSASDSLGEQYF. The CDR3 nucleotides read TGTGCCAGCAGTGCAAGCGACTCTTTGGGGGAGCAGTACTTC.

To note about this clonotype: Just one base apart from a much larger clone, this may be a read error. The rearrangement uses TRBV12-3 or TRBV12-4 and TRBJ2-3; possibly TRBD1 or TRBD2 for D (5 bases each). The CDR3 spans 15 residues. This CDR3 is CVSSLAGDGTDTQYF. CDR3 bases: TGTGTCAGCAGTTTGGCCGGGGACGGCACAGATACGCAGTATTTT.

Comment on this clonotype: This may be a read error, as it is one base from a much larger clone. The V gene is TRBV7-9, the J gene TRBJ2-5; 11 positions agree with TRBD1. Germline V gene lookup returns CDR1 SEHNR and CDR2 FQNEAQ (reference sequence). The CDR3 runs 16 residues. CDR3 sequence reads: CATSPNLPGQGVTQYF. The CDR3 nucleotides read TGTGCCACCAGCCCGAACCTACCGGGACAGGGGGTGACCCAGTACTTC.

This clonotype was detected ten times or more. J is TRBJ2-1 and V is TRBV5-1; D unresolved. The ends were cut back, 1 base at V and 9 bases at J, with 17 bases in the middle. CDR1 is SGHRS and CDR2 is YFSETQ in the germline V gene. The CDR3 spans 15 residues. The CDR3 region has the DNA TGCGCCAGCAGCTTGCCGGGTCCCCCGGCCACTGAGCAGTTCTTC. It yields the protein CASSLPGPPATEQFF.

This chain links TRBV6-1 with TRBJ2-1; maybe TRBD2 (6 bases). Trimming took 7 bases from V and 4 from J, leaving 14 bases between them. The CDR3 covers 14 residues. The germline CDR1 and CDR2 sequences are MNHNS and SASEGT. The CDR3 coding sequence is TGTGCCAGCACAAAGGCGGGGATATACAATGAGCAGTTCTTC. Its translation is CASTKAGIYNEQFF.

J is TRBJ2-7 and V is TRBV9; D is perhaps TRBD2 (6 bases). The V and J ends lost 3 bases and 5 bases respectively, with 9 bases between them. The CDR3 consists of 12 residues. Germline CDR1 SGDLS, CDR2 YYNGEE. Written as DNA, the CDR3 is TGTGCCAGCAGCGGGGGAGGACACGAGCAGTACTTC. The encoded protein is CASSGGGHEQYF.

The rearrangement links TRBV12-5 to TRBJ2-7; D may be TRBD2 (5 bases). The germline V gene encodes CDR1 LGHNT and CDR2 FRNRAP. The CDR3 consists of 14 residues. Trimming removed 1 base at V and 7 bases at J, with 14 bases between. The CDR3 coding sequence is TGTGCTAGTGGTTTGGGTTCCTCGGGAAAAGAGCAGTACTTC. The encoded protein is CASGLGSSGKEQYF.

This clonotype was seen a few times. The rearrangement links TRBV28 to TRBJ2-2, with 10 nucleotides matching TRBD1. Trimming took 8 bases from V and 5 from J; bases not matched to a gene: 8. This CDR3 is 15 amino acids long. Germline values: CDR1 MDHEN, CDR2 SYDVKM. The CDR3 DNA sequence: TGTGCCAGCCTCCCCGGACAGGGGGGAACCGGGGAGCTGTTTTTT. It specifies CASLPGQGGTGELFF.

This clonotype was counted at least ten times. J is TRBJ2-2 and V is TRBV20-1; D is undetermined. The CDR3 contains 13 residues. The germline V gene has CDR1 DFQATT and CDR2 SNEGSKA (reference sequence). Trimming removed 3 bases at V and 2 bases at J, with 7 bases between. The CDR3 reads CSASEVNTGELFF. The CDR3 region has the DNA TGCAGTGCTAGCGAGGTTAACACCGGGGAGCTGTTTTTT.

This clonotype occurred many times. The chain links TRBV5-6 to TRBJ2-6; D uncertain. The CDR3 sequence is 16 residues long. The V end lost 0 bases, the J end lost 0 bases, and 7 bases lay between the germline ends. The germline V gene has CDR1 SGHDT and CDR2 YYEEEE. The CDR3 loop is CASSLVQPSGANVLTF. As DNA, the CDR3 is TGTGCCAGCAGCTTGGTGCAGCCCTCTGGGGCCAACGTCCTGACTTTC.

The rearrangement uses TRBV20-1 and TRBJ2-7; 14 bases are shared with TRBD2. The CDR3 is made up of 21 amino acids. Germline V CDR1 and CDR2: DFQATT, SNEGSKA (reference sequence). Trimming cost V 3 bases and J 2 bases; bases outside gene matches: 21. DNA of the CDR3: TGCAGTGCTAGCCATCGGGGACAGGGGAGGACTAGCGGGAGGATCACCTACGAGCAGTACTTC. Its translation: CSASHRGQGRTSGRITYEQYF.

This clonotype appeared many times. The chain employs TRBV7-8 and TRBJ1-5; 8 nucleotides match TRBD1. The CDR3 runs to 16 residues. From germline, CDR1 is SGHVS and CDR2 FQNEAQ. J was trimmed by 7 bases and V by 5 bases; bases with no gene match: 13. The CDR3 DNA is TGTGCCAGCAGCCCCCACAACGGACAGGGTCGACAGCCCCAGCATTTT. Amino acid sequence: CASSPHNGQGRQPQHF. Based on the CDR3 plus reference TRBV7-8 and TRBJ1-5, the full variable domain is GAGVSQSPRYKVAKRGQDVALRCDPISGHVSLFWYQQALGQGPEFLTYFQNEAQLDKSGLPSDRFFAERPEGSVSTLKIQRTQQEDSAVYLCASSPHNGQGRQPQHFGDGTRLSIL.

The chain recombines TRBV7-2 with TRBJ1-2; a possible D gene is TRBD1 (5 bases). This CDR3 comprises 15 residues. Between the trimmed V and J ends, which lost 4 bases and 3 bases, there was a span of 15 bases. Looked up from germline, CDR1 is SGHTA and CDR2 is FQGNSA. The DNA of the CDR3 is TGTGCCAGCAGCTCCTTAGATGGGGACTACTATGGCTACACCTTC. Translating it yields CASSSLDGDYYGYTF.

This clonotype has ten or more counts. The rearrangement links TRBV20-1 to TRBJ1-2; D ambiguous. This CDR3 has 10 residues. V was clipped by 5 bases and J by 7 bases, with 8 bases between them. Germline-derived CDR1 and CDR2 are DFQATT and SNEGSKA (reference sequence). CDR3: CSAEDLGYTF. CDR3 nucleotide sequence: TGCAGTGCTGAGGACCTTGGCTACACCTTC.

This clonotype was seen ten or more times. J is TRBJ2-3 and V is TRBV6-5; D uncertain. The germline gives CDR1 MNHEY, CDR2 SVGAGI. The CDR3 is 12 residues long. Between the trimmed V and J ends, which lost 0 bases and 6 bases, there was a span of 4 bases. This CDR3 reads CASSYSGDTQYF. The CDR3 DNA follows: TGTGCCAGCAGTTACTCAGGGGATACGCAGTATTTT.

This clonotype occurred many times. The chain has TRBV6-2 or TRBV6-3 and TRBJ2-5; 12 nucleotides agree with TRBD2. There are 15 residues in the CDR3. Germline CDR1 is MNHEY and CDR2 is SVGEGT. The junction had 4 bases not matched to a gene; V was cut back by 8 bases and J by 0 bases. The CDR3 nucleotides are TGTGCCAGCTCCGGACTAGCGGGATACCAAGAGACCCAGTACTTC. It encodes CASSGLAGYQETQYF.

In DNA form, the CDR3 reads TGCAGTGCTAGTTTGGACATAAGTCAAGAGACCCAGTACTTC. Amino acid sequence: CSASLDISQETQYF. The chain couples TRBV20-1 to TRBJ2-5; D may be TRBD1 (5 bases). CDR3 length: 14 residues. The germline V gene encodes CDR1 DFQATT and CDR2 SNEGSKA (reference sequence). V was trimmed by 3 bases and J by 2 bases, leaving 13 bases between them.

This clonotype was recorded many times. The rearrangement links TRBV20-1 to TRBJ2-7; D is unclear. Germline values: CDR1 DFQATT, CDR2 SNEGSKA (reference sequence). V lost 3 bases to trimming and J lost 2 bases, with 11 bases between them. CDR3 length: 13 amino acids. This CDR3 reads CSASPDTTYEQYF. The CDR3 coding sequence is TGCAGTGCTAGTCCAGACACTACCTACGAGCAGTACTTC.

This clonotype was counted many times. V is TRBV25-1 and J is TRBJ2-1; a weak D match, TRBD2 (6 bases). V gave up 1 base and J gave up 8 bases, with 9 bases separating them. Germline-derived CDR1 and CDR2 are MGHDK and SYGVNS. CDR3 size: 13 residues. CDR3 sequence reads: CASSESGVDEQFF. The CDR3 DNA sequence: TGTGCCAGCAGTGAATCGGGGGTCGATGAGCAGTTCTTC.

This CDR3 reads CASSSDMVGTQYF. Written as DNA, the CDR3 is TGTGCCAGCAGCTCCGACATGGTAGGAACGCAGTATTTT. The V call is TRBV7-3, the J call TRBJ2-3; D unclear. This CDR3 has 13 residues. Trimming took 4 bases from V and 9 from J, leaving 14 bases between them. The germline CDR1 and CDR2 sequences are SGHTA and FQGTGA.

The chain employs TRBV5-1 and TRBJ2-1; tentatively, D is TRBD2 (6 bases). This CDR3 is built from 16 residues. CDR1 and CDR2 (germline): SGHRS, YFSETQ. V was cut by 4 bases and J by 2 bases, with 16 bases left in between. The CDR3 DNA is TGCGCCAGCAGCCCCGGGGAGGTACTAACCTACAATGAGCAGTTCTTC. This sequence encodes CASSPGEVLTYNEQFF.

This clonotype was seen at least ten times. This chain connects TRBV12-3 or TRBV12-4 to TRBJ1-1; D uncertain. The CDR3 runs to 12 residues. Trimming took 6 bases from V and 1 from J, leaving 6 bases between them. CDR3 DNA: TGTGCCAGCAGCCCAGCGAACACTGAAGCTTTCTTT. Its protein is CASSPANTEAFF.